Sequencing of this T cell receptor (beta chain) was carried out in a study of blood T cell repertoires in COVID-19. Overall study: Sites in the United States, Italy and Spain provided acute and convalescent COVID-19 samples. PBMCs, B-cell-depleted T cells, or T cells provided the cDNA or gDNA that made up the material.

Methods used by the authors: By means of reference gene primer amplification, nucleated cell counts were estimated. Sequencing used immunoSEQ multiplex PCR; TCRdb keeps in-frame clones, though not all of them. D and trimming were read from the DNA, whereas the V and J calls and clone size are those reported in that table. Of about 300,000 clones detected, 88% appear once; the ten largest clones hold more than 7.5%. V shed 2 bases and J 4 bases; nucleotides not matched to a gene: 9. Germline CDR1 is MNHEY and CDR2 is SVGEGT. CDR3 length equals 17 residues. This TCR derives from a man younger than 35 with active or convalescent COVID-19. The specimen was peripheral blood. The V call is TRBV6-2 or TRBV6-3, the J call TRBJ1-5; 9 bases map to TRBD1. This CDR3 is CASSYTLRTGANQPQHF. CDR3 coding DNA: TGTGCCAGCAGTTACACTCTTCGGACAGGGGCGAATCAGCCCCAGCATTTT.